These 8 T cell receptor beta chains were all obtained from the same sample, sequenced in a study of T cell responses to AZD1222 COVID-19 vaccine. Sequencing used immunoSEQ multiplex PCR; TCRdb keeps in-frame clones, though not all of them. The top ten clones hold around 8% of a sample with around 150,000 clones, about 90% of them seen once. Material: peripheral blood, obtained 28 days after the second dose of the MenACWY control vaccine. Receptor source: an adult who received the MenACWY meningococcal vaccine as a control.

This rearrangement joins TRBV10-3 to TRBJ2-7; D gene unclear. Trimming shortened V by 3 bases and J by 0 bases, and 9 bases separated the two germline ends. Germline CDR1 ENHRY, CDR2 SYGVKD. The CDR3 contains 14 residues. The CDR3 region is CAISDGRSSYEQYF. The CDR3 DNA reads as TGTGCCATCAGTGATGGTAGAAGCTCCTACGAGCAGTACTTC.

This chain connects TRBV10-3 to TRBJ2-1, with a weak D call TRBD1 (6 bases). Germline CDR1 reads ENHRY; CDR2 reads SYGVKD. V lost 5 bases and J lost 9, with 8 bases in between. There are 11 residues in the CDR3. CDR3 amino acids: CAISTGTEQFF. Here the CDR3 DNA reads TGTGCCATCAGTACAGGGACTGAGCAGTTCTTC.

Here the CDR3 reads CASSLSIEEETQYF. The CDR3 DNA reads TGCGCCAGCAGCCTCAGCATTGAGGAAGAGACCCAGTACTTC. This chain connects TRBV4-3 to TRBJ2-5; unclear D gene. The CDR3 is 14 amino acids. V was cut by 4 bases and J by 3 bases, with 12 bases left in between. Germline CDR1 and CDR2: LGHNA and YSLEER.

This chain uses TRBV7-2 with TRBJ1-4; D is possibly TRBD1 (6 bases). Germline CDR1 is SGHTA and CDR2 is FQGNSA. V shed 5 bases and J shed 5 bases, with 15 bases lying between them. The length of the CDR3 is 15 residues. DNA of the CDR3: TGTGCCAGCAGCGTACAGGGCCCAGGGAATGAAAAACTGTTTTTT. Its translation is CASSVQGPGNEKLFF.

The gene calls are TRBV2 and TRBJ2-2; 10 bases are a match to TRBD1. V lost 6 bases to trimming and J lost 7 bases; unmatched junction nucleotides: 8. Germline V gene sequence: CDR1 SNHLY, CDR2 FYNNEI. This CDR3 has 15 amino acids. The CDR3 is CASRPRTGGGGELFF. The CDR3 DNA follows: TGTGCCAGCAGACCCCGGACAGGGGGAGGCGGGGAGCTGTTTTTT.

This clone was observed once. V usage is TRBV21-1 and J usage is TRBJ2-7; no check of the table's D call, TRBD2, against the DNA was made. TRBV21-1 counts as a pseudogene. The CDR3 length is 12 residues. The CDR3 region is CASPHDFYEQYF. The CDR3 coding sequence is TGTGCCAGCCCACACGACTTTTACGAGCAGTACTTC.

The rearrangement links TRBV7-4 to TRBJ1-5, with D possibly matching TRBD1 (6 bases). Germline CDR1 reads SGHVT; CDR2 reads SQSDAQ. V was pared by 0 bases and J by 0 bases, with 12 bases between. The CDR3 spans 17 residues. The CDR3 spells CASSLAPGQNSNQPQHF. In nucleotides, the CDR3 is TGTGCCAGCAGCTTAGCACCAGGACAGAATAGCAATCAGCCCCAGCATTTT.

The chain has TRBV28 and TRBJ2-7, with no clear D. The V and J ends lost 5 bases and 0 bases respectively, with 11 bases between them. The CDR3 runs to 14 residues. From germline, CDR1 is MDHEN and CDR2 SYDVKM. The CDR3 here is CASSPPGSSYEQYF. For the CDR3, the DNA is TGTGCCAGCAGTCCCCCGGGCAGCTCCTACGAGCAGTACTTC.